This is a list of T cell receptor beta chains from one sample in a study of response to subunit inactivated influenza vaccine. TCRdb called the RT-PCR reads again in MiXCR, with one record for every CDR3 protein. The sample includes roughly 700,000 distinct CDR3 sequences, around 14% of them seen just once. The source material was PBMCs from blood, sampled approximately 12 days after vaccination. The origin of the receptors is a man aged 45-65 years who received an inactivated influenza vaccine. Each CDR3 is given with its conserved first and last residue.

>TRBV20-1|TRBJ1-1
CSARDRGETEAFF
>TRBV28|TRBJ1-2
CASSLSGFYGYTF
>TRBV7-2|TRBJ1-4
CASSLAQGLGEKLFF
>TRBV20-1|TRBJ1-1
CSARPENTEAFF
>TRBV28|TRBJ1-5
CASRIDITSNQPQHF
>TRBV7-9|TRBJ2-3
CASSSIDRDGADTQYF
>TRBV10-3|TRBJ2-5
CAISDLDVTQYF
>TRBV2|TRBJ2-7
CASSEEDWEFYEQYF
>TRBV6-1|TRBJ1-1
CASSVTEAAEAFF
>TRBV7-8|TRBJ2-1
CASRPTSGAGSYNEQFF
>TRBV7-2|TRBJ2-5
CASSLSGGTQYF
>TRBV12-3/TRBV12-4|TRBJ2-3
CASSFGLSGTDYTDTQYF
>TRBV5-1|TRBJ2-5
CASSLTPDQKTQYF
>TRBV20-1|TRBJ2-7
CSARLSTGISSYEQYF
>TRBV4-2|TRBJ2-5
CASSQSGGYQETQYF
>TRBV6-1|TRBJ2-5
CASSPRAGGAETQYF
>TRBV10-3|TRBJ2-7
CAISESGSYEQYF
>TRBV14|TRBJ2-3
CASSHPKDRRGTDTQYF
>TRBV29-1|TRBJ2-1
CSVDSGTGFVDEQFF
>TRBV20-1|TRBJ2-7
CSALSRSGRVTYEQYF
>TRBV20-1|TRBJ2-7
CSARDPRTGADEQYF
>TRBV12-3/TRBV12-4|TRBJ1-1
CASSGRTGGTEAFF
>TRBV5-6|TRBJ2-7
CASNQGGYEQYF
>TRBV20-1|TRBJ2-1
CSASQASSFTFF
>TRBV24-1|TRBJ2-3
CATSRAGGTTDTQYF
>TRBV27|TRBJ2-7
CASSPTGTATYEQYF